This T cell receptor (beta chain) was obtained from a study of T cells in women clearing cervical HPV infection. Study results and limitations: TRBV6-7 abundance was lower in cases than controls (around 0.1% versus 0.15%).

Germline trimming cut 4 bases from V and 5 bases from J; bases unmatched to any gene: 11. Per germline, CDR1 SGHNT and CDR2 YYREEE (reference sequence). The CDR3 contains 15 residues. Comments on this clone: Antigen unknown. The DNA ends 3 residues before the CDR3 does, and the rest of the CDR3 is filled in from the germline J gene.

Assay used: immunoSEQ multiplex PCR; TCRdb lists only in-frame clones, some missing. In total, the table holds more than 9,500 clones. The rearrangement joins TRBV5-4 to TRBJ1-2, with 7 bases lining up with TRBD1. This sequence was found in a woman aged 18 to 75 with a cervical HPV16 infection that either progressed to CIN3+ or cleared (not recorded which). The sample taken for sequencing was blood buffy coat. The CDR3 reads CASSPDRDSTYGYTF. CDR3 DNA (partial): TGTGCCAGCAGCCCTGACAGGGATTCGACGTATGGC.